This T cell receptor beta chain is from a study of blood T cell repertoires in COVID-19. At the level of the study: Samples of COVID-19 (acute and convalescent) were obtained from the United States, Italy and Spain. PBMCs, B-cell-depleted T cells, or T cells provided the cDNA or gDNA that made up the material.

Authors' processing steps: It was from reference gene primer amplification that nucleated cell counts were estimated. TCRdb's copy holds only in-frame clones and misses some; the assay was immunoSEQ multiplex PCR. The D gene and trimming were derived from the DNA, and the V and J assignments and clone size from that table. The table records about 55,000 clones, 88% of them present only once. Germline CDR1 reads LNHDA; CDR2 reads SQIVND (reference sequence). V lost 4 bases, J lost 4 bases, and 5 bases lay in between. This CDR3 spans 12 amino acids. The chain is built from TRBV19 and TRBJ2-1; no clear D. The receptor's source is a man between 60 and 70 years old with active COVID-19. Sequencing was done on a sample of peripheral blood. The CDR3 spells CASSNRYNEQFF. The CDR3, as DNA: TGTGCCAGTAGTAACAGATACAATGAGCAGTTCTTC.